These 7 T cell receptor beta chains were sequenced from one sample in a study of human T cells and chemical hapten exposure. MiXCR, run by TCRdb on the RACE reads, gives a single entry per CDR3 protein. The repertoire holds about 380,000 distinct CDR3 sequences, with approximately 5.1% as singletons. Sample time point: pre-sensitization, week 0. Treatment of the sample: therapeutic diphenylcyclopropenone sensitization with weekly scalp DPC. Here the sequenced sample was whole blood, taken in connection with sensitization to the hapten diphenylcyclopropenone (DPC). The origin of the receptors is a woman aged 45-65 years with alopecia areata. Some clones in this sample may be carry-over from other donors' samples.

This clonotype appeared a few times. This rearrangement joins TRBV2 to TRBJ1-5, with D uncertain. Trimming removed 4 bases from V and 2 bases from J, with 12 bases in between. The germline CDR1 and CDR2 sequences are SNHLY and FYNNEI. The CDR3 consists of 15 residues. CDR3 residues: CASSATLRGNQPQHF. The CDR3 DNA sequence: TGTGCCAGCAGTGCGACTTTACGCGGCAATCAGCCCCAGCATTTT.

This clonotype was counted at least ten times. V and J are TRBV7-9 and TRBJ2-5; D may be TRBD1 (6 bases). The germline V gene has CDR1 SEHNR and CDR2 FQNEAQ (reference sequence). V lost 4 bases, J lost 2 bases, and 14 bases lay in between. The CDR3 covers 15 residues. The CDR3 nucleotides read TGTGCCAGCAGCTCAGTAGGACAGCGACAAGAGACCCAGTACTTC. This encodes CASSSVGQRQETQYF.

Only a few counts were recorded for this clonotype. This sequence joins TRBV4-1 and TRBJ2-2, with 9 bases fitting TRBD1. The CDR3 runs to 17 residues. Looked up from germline, CDR1 is MGHRA and CDR2 is YSYEKL. Losses at the gene ends were 5 bases for V and 3 bases for J; bases not matched to a gene: 10. CDR3 sequence: CASSSLQGAGYTGELFF. Here the CDR3 DNA reads TGCGCCAGCAGCTCTCTACAGGGGGCGGGGTACACCGGGGAGCTGTTTTTT.

This clonotype was seen a few times. The CDR3 nucleotides read TGTGCCAGCAGCCAAGTGATAGGAGCGGGAGTACTCGAGCAGTACTTC. Translated: CASSQVIGAGVLEQYF. V usage is TRBV14 and J usage is TRBJ2-7, with 8 bases that match TRBD2. This CDR3 is 16 amino acids long. Trimming removed 1 base from V and 6 bases from J; junction bases left unmatched: 11. Per the germline V gene, CDR1 is SGHDN and CDR2 is FVKESK.

V and J are TRBV10-3 and TRBJ2-7, with D possibly TRBD2 on 7 matching bases. Trimming pared 3 bases from V and 7 bases from J, leaving 13 bases between. The CDR3 is 13 amino acids. Germline V gives CDR1 ENHRY, CDR2 SYGVKD. The CDR3 is CAISEGGAEEQYF. As DNA, the CDR3 is TGTGCCATCAGTGAAGGGGGGGCGGAGGAGCAGTACTTC.

This clonotype was counted between two and nine times. The chain combines TRBV20-1 with TRBJ1-1, with D maybe TRBD1 (5 bases). Trimming removed 3 bases at V and 12 bases at J, with 14 bases between. The CDR3 covers 11 residues. The germline V gene has CDR1 DFQATT and CDR2 SNEGSKA (reference sequence). The CDR3 loop reads CSASRTGGTFF. DNA of the CDR3: TGCAGTGCTAGTAGGACTGGGGGGACTTTCTTT.

This clonotype was picked up many times. J is TRBJ2-1 and V is TRBV5-1, with TRBD2 matching over 14 bases. In germline, CDR1 is SGHRS, CDR2 YFSETQ. V gave up 9 bases and J gave up 8 bases; unmatched junction bases: 10. The CDR3 extends over 15 amino acids. The CDR3 DNA follows: TGCGCCACACGGCAGGGGACTAGCGGGAGCCATGAGCAGTTCTTC. It is translated as CATRQGTSGSHEQFF.